This T cell receptor (beta chain) originates from a study of T cell changes during pregnancy in multiple sclerosis. Clones were sequenced by immunoSEQ multiplex PCR, and TCRdb holds only the in-frame ones, with some missing. Altogether some 35,000 clones are present, roughly nine tenths being singletons, with the ten largest covering 0.7% to 0.85%. This CDR3 is built from 14 residues. From germline, CDR1 is SNHLY and CDR2 FYNNEI. The V and J ends lost 2 bases and 3 bases respectively, with 10 bases between them. A single count supports this clone. The material was CD4+ T cells from peripheral blood mononuclear cells, obtained after pregnancy. The V gene is TRBV2, the J gene TRBJ1-1, with D possibly being TRBD1 (6 bases). The sequence derives from a female donor in good health, enrolled as a control in a pregnancy study. The DNA of the CDR3 is TGTGCCAGCAGTGAATACAGGGAAGACACTGAAGCTTTCTTT. Translation gives CASSEYREDTEAFF.